The 20 T cell receptor beta chains listed next were all sequenced from one sample in a study of blood T cell repertoires in COVID-19. The table came from immunoSEQ multiplex PCR; TCRdb's copy has only in-frame clones and leaves some out. The repertoire holds 130,000 to 150,000 clones, with around 87% as singletons. The sequencing sample was made of peripheral blood. These receptors were taken from a woman in her 50s with active or convalescent COVID-19.

V usage is TRBV7-9 and J usage is TRBJ1-6; D is perhaps TRBD1 (5 bases). The CDR3 runs to 15 residues. Trimming stripped 5 bases from V and 7 bases from J, with 15 bases between. Germline V gene sequence: CDR1 SEHNR, CDR2 FQNEAQ (reference sequence). The CDR3 sequence: CASSASQGTNSPLHF. In DNA, the CDR3 is TGTGCCAGCAGCGCATCGCAGGGTACGAATTCACCCCTCCACTTT.

The chain uses TRBV7-9 and TRBJ1-1, with D maybe TRBD1 (5 bases). Germline V CDR1 and CDR2: SEHNR, FQNEAQ (reference sequence). V shed 5 bases and J shed 3 bases, with 19 bases lying between them. There are 16 residues in the CDR3. CDR3 loop: CASSPKVGWGDTEAFF. DNA for the CDR3: TGTGCCAGCAGCCCTAAAGTCGGATGGGGCGACACTGAAGCTTTCTTT.

This sequence joins TRBV15 and TRBJ1-2; TRBD1 might be the D (6 bases). The CDR3 runs to 14 residues. V was shortened by 2 bases and J by 6 bases, with 13 bases between the two germline ends. Germline lookup yields CDR1 LNHNV and CDR2 YYDKDF (reference sequence). Here the CDR3 DNA reads TGTGCCACCAGCAGAAACAGGGCGGACAATGGCTACACCTTC. Amino acid sequence: CATSRNRADNGYTF.

The V and J genes are TRBV18 and TRBJ1-2, with D possibly being TRBD1 (5 bases). V was clipped by 2 bases and J by 4 bases, with 11 bases between them. CDR3 size: 14 residues. Looked up from germline, CDR1 is KGHSH and CDR2 is LQKENI. The CDR3 spells CASSPRGGSYGYTF. The CDR3 DNA reads as TGTGCCAGCTCACCAAGGGGAGGAAGCTATGGCTACACCTTC.

The chain links TRBV28 to TRBJ2-7, with 9 bases matching TRBD1. The CDR3 spans 15 residues. V gave up 6 bases and J gave up 1 base; unmatched junction bases: 7. The germline V gene encodes CDR1 MDHEN and CDR2 SYDVKM. The CDR3 DNA is TGTGCCAGCAGGGCTAGGACAGGGGTTTCCTACGAGCAGTACTTC. Residues: CASRARTGVSYEQYF. Full variable domain (outside the CDR3, taken from reference TRBV28 and TRBJ2-7): DVKVTQSSRYLVKRTGEKVFLECVQDMDHENMFWYRQDPGLGLRLIYFSYDVKMKEKGDIPEGYSVSREKKERFSLILESASTNQTSMYLCASRARTGVSYEQYFGPGTRLTVT.

The V gene is TRBV11-2, the J gene TRBJ1-1, with D unresolved. Germline V gives CDR1 SGHAT, CDR2 FQNNGV. This CDR3 has 13 amino acids. The ends were cut back, 4 bases at V and 6 bases at J, with 12 bases in the middle. The CDR3 is CASSSSLGAEAFF. The CDR3 region has the DNA TGTGCCAGCAGCTCGAGCCTCGGGGCTGAAGCTTTCTTT.

The J gene is TRBJ1-1, the V gene TRBV6-2 or TRBV6-3, with 7 bases fitting TRBD1. CDR3 size: 16 residues. In germline, CDR1 is MNHEY, CDR2 SVGEGT. The V segment lost 5 bases and the J segment 0 bases; nucleotides outside the gene matches: 9. The CDR3 bases are TGTGCCAGCAGTCAACCGACAGGGTGGGTGAACACTGAAGCTTTCTTT. Amino acid sequence: CASSQPTGWVNTEAFF.

V gene TRBV5-6 combines with J gene TRBJ2-5; 7 bases are shared with TRBD2. The CDR3 contains 15 residues. V trimming: 0 bases; J trimming: 2 bases; junction bases outside the gene matches: 4. Germline-derived CDR1 and CDR2 are SGHDT and YYEEEE. The CDR3 region is CASSLVAGVQETQYF. In DNA form, the CDR3 reads TGTGCCAGCAGCTTGGTGGCGGGGGTTCAAGAGACCCAGTACTTC.

The chain joins TRBV30 to TRBJ1-2; possibly TRBD1 for D (5 bases). The CDR3 is made up of 15 amino acids. V lost 5 bases, J lost 10 bases, and 26 bases lay in between. Germline V gene sequence: CDR1 GTSNPN, CDR2 SVGIG (reference sequence). The CDR3 is CAWEDGGRGNGDYTF. The CDR3 DNA follows: TGTGCCTGGGAGGACGGTGGACGGGGGAATGGAGACTACACCTTC.

The V and J genes are TRBV28 and TRBJ1-4; 9 nucleotides agree with TRBD1. Germline loops: CDR1 MDHEN, CDR2 SYDVKM. The junction had 8 bases not matched to a gene; V was cut back by 5 bases and J by 7 bases. The length of the CDR3 is 15 residues. CDR3 bases: TGTGCCAGCAGTCTTTCCGGGACAGGGTTTGAAAAACTGTTTTTT. Encoded protein: CASSLSGTGFEKLFF.

The chain recombines TRBV7-2 with TRBJ2-3, with 14 positions matching TRBD2. V lost 0 bases to trimming and J lost 4 bases; unmatched junction nucleotides: 3. Germline CDR1 SGHTA, CDR2 FQGNSA. The CDR3 is 17 amino acids. CDR3 DNA sequence: TGTGCCAGCAGCTTAGCCCTGACTAGCGGGGGGGCAGATACGCAGTATTTT. This sequence encodes CASSLALTSGGADTQYF.

The CDR3 sequence: CASSPNLGGLETQYF. DNA for the CDR3: TGTGCCAGCAGTCCCAATTTGGGAGGGTTGGAGACCCAGTACTTC. This sequence joins TRBV28 and TRBJ2-5, with 7 bases identical to TRBD2. Per germline, CDR1 MDHEN and CDR2 SYDVKM. This CDR3 is built from 15 residues. Trimming at V came to 5 bases and at J to 5 bases, leaving 11 bases not matched to a gene.

This clone occurred once. The gene calls are TRBV5-1 and TRBJ2-2; D remains unclear. Germline CDR1 SGHRS, CDR2 YFSETQ. With 3 bases removed from V and 0 bases from J, the gap between germline ends came to 6 bases. CDR3 length: 14 residues. The CDR3 sequence: CASSYGANTGELFF. DNA of the CDR3: TGCGCCAGCAGCTATGGAGCGAACACCGGGGAGCTGTTTTTT.

This rearrangement joins TRBV7-9 to TRBJ1-2; unclear D gene. This CDR3 spans 16 amino acids. V lost 4 bases to trimming and J lost 2 bases, with 17 bases between them. Germline V gene data show CDR1 as SEHNR and CDR2 as FQNEAQ (reference sequence). As DNA, the CDR3 is TGTGCCAGCAGCTCGCCCTGGGCTCGCACAAACTATGGCTACACCTTC. It yields the protein CASSSPWARTNYGYTF.

The gene calls are TRBV7-2 and TRBJ1-1; D remains unclear. Germline V gene sequence: CDR1 SGHTA, CDR2 FQGNSA. This CDR3 is 13 amino acids long. V dropped 6 bases and J dropped 1 base, with 9 bases sitting between them. This CDR3 is CASRFTENTEAFF. DNA for the CDR3: TGTGCCAGCAGATTTACAGAGAACACTGAAGCTTTCTTT.

The genes are TRBV4-2 and TRBJ2-5; D unclear. Between the trimmed V and J ends, which lost 1 base and 2 bases, there was a span of 5 bases. Germline values: CDR1 LGHNA, CDR2 YNFKEQ. The CDR3 extends over 13 amino acids. The DNA of the CDR3 is TGTGCCAGCAGCCAAGGGCAACAAGAGACCCAGTACTTC. Its translation is CASSQGQQETQYF.

The J gene is TRBJ2-3, the V gene TRBV11-2, with 9 bases aligning to TRBD2. The CDR3 covers 17 residues. V lost 3 bases and J lost 2; bases outside the gene matches: 9. CDR1 SGHAT and CDR2 FQNNGV come from the germline V gene. The CDR3 region is CASSFWASGTHTDTQYF. The CDR3 bases are TGTGCCAGCAGCTTTTGGGCTAGCGGGACTCACACAGATACGCAGTATTTT. Together with reference TRBV11-2 and TRBJ2-3, the CDR3 gives the full variable domain: EAGVAQSPRYKIIEKRQSVAFWCNPISGHATLYWYQQILGQGPKLLIQFQNNGVVDDSQLPKDRFSAERLKGVDSTLKIQPAKLEDSAVYLCASSFWASGTHTDTQYFGPGTRLTVL.

The chain joins TRBV27 to TRBJ2-1, with TRBD2 matching over 8 bases. The CDR3 is 15 residues long. The ends lost 3 bases at V and 5 bases at J; junction bases unmatched: 6. Per germline, CDR1 MNHEY and CDR2 SMNVEV (reference sequence). CDR3 region: CASSFLLAEDNEQFF. CDR3 DNA sequence: TGTGCCAGCAGTTTTTTACTAGCGGAAGACAATGAGCAGTTCTTC.

This chain links TRBV5-6 with TRBJ2-7; possibly TRBD1 for D (6 bases). V dropped 4 bases and J dropped 3 bases, with 20 bases sitting between them. CDR1 SGHDT and CDR2 YYEEEE come from the germline V gene. The CDR3 runs 16 residues. The CDR3 nucleotides are TGTGCCAGCAGCCACCGACAGGACCTTACAAGCTACGAGCAGTACTTC. Translating it yields CASSHRQDLTSYEQYF.

This chain joins TRBV15 and TRBJ1-1, with 7 bases that match TRBD1. The V and J ends lost 2 bases and 5 bases, in that order; junction bases with no gene match: 5. This CDR3 contains 14 residues. From germline, CDR1 is LNHNV and CDR2 YYDKDF (reference sequence). CDR3 in amino acids: CATSRQGVRTEAFF. In nucleotides, the CDR3 is TGTGCCACCAGCAGACAGGGGGTACGTACTGAAGCTTTCTTT. Full variable domain (rest looked up from reference TRBV15 and TRBJ1-1): DAMVIQNPRYQVTQFGKPVTLSCSQTLNHNVMYWYQQKSSQAPKLLFHYYDKDFNNEADTPDNFQSRRPNTSFCFLDIRSPGLGDTAMYLCATSRQGVRTEAFFGQGTRLTVV.